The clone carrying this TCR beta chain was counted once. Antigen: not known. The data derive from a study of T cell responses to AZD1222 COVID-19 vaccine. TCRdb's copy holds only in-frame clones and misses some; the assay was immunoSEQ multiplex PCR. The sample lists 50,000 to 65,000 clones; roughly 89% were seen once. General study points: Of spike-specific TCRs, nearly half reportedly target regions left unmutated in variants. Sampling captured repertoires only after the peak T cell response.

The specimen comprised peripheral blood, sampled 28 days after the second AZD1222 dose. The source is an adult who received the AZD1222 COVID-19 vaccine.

As DNA, the CDR3 is TGTGCCAGCAGTTTAGGGTCCGAGCAGTACTTC. Translation gives CASSLGSEQYF. The V and J genes are TRBV27 and TRBJ2-7; D unresolved. The CDR3 length is 11 residues. Germline V gene sequence: CDR1 MNHEY, CDR2 SMNVEV (reference sequence). Trimming shortened V by 2 bases and J by 6 bases, and 5 bases separated the two germline ends.